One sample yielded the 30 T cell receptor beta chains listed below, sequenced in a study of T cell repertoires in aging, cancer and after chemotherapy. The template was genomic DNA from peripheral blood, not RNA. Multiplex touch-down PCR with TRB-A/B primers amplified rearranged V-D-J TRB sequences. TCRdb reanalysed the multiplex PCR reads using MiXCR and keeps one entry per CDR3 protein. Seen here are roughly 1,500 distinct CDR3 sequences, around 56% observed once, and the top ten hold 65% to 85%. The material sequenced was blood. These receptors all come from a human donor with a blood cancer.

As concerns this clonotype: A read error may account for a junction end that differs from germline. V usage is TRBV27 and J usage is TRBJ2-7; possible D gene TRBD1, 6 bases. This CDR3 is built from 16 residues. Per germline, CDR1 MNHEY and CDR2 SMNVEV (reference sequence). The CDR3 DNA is TGTGCCAGCAGTTCTCCAGGACAGCTTTCTTCCTACAAGCAGTACTTC. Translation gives CASSSPGQLSSYKQYF.

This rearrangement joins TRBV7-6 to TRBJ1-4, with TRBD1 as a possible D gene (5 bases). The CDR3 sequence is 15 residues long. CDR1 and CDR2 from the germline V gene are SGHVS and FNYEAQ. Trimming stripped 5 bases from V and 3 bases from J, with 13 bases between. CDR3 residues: CASSKPGPPNEKLFF. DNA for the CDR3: TGTGCCAGCAGCAAACCGGGACCTCCTAATGAAAAACTGTTTTTT.

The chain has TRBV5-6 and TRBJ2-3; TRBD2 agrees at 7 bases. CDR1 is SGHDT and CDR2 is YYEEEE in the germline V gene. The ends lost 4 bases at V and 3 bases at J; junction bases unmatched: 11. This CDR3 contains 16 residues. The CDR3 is CASSRSDSGHTDTQYF. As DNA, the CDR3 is TGTGCCAGCAGCCGTTCGGATAGCGGGCATACAGATACGCAGTATTTT.

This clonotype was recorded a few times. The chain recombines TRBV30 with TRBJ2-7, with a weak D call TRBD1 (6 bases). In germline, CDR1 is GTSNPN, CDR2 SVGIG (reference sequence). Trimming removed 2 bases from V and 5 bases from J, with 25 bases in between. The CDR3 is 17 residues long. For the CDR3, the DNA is TGTGCCTGGAGTCGACCGCCACGACAGGTTCTTCGGCACGAGCAGTACTTC. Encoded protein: CAWSRPPRQVLRHEQYF. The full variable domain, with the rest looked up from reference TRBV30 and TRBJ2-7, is SQTIHQWPATLVQPVGSPLSLECTVEGTSNPNLYWYRQAAGRGLQLLFYSVGIGQISSEVPQNLSASRPQDRQFILSSKKLLLSDSGFYLCAWSRPPRQVLRHEQYFGPGTRLTVT.

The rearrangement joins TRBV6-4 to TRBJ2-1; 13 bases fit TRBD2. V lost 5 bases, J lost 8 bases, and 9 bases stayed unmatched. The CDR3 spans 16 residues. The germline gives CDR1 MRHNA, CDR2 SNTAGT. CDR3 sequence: CASSPRLAGGWDEQFF. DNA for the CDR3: TGTGCCAGCAGTCCCCGACTAGCGGGGGGATGGGATGAGCAGTTCTTC.

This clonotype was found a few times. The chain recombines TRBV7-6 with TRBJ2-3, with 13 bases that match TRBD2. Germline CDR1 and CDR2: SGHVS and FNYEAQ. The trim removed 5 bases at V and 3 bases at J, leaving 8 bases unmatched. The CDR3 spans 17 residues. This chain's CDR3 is CASSRFTSGGGTDTQYF. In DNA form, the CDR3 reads TGTGCCAGCAGCCGATTTACTAGCGGGGGGGGAACAGATACGCAGTATTTT.

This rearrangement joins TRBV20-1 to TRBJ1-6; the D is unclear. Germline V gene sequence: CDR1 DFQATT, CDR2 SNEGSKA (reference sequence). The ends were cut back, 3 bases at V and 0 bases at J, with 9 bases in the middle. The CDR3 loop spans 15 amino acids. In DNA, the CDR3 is TGCAGTGCTAGCTGGCCGAGCTCCTATAATTCACCCCTCCACTTT. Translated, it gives CSASWPSSYNSPLHF.

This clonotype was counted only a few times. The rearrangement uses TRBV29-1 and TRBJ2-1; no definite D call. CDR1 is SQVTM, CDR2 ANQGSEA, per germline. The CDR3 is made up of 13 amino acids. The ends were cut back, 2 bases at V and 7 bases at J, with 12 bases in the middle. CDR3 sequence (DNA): TGCAGCGTTGAATCTGCTGTGTGGAATGAGCAGTTCTTC. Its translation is CSVESAVWNEQFF.

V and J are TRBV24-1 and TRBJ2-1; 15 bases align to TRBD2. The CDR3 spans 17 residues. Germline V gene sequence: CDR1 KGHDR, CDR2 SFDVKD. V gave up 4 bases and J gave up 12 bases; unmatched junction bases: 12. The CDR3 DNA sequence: TGTGCCACCAGTGACCCCGGACTAGCGGGAGGGCATGGTGGGCAGTTCTTC. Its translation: CATSDPGLAGGHGGQFF.

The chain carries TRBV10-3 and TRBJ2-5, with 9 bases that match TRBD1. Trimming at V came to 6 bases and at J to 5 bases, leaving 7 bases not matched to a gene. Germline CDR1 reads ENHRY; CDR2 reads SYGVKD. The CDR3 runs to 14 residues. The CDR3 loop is CAISPGQGSETQYF. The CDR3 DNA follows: TGTGCCATCAGCCCGGGACAGGGTTCTGAGACCCAGTACTTC.

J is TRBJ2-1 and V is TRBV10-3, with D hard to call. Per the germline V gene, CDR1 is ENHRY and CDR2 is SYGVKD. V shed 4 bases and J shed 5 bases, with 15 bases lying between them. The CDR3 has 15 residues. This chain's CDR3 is CAISGTWASDNEQFF. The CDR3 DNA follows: TGTGCCATCAGTGGCACGTGGGCATCCGACAATGAGCAGTTCTTC.

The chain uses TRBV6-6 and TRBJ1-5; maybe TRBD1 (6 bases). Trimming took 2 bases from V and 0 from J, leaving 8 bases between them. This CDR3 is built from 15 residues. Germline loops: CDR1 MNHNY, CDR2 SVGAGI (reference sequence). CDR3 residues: CASSYLRGSNQPQHF. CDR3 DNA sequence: TGTGCCAGCAGTTACCTCAGGGGTAGCAATCAGCCCCAGCATTTT.

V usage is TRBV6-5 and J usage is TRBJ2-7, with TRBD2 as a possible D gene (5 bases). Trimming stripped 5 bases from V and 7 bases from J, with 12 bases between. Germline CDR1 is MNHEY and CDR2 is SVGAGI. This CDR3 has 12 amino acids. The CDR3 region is CASSRNPGEQYF. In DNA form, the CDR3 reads TGTGCCAGCAGTCGGAACCCGGGGGAGCAGTACTTC.

The DNA of the CDR3 is TGTGCCAGCTCACCGGGACGGGAGAATTCACCCCTCCACTTT. Protein product: CASSPGRENSPLHF. The chain recombines TRBV18 with TRBJ1-6; D possibly corresponds to TRBD1 (5 bases). CDR3 length: 14 amino acids. V was clipped by 3 bases and J by 7 bases, with 10 bases between them. Germline V lookup: CDR1 KGHSH, CDR2 LQKENI.

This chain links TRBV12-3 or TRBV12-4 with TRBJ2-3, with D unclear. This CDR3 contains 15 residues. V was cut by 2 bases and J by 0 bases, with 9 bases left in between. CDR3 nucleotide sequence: TGTGCCAGCAGTTTATTTAGTCCCAGCACAGATACGCAGTATTTT. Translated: CASSLFSPSTDTQYF.

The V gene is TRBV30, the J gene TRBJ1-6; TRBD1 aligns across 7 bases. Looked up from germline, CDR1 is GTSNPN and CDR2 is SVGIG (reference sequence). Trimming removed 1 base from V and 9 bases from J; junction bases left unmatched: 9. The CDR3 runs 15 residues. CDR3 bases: TGTGCCTGGAGTGCTCGGGACAGTCTAGTTTCACCCCTCCACTTT. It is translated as CAWSARDSLVSPLHF.

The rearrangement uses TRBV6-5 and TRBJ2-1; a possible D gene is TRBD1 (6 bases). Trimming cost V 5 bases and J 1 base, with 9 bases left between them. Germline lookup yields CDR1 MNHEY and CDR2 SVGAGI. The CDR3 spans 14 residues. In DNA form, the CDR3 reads TGTGCCAGCAGTCGGACAGAATCCTACAATGAGCAGTTCTTC. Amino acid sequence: CASSRTESYNEQFF.

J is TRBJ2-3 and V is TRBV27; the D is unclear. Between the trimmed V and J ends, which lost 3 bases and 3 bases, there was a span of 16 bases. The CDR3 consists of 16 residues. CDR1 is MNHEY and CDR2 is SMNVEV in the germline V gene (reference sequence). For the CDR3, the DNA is TGTGCCAGCAGTTTTTCCGGCAGGCCGCCAACAGATACGCAGTATTTT. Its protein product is CASSFSGRPPTDTQYF.

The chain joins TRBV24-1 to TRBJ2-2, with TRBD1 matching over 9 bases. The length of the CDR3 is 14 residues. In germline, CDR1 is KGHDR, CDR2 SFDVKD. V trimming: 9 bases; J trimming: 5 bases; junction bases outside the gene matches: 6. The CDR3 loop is CATEDRGNTGELFF. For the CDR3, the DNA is TGTGCCACCGAAGACAGGGGGAATACCGGGGAGCTGTTTTTT.

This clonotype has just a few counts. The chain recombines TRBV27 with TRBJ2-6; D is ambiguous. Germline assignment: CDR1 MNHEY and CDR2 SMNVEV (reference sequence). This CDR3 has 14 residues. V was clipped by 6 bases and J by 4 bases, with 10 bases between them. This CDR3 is CASRGSAGANVLTF. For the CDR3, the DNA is TGTGCCAGCAGAGGATCGGCCGGGGCCAACGTCCTGACTTTC.

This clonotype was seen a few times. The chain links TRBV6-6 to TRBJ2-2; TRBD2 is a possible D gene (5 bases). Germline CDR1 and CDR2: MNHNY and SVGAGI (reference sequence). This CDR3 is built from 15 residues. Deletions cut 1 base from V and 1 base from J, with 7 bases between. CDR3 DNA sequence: TGTGCCAGCAGTTACTATCGGGGGAACACCGGGGAGCTGTTTTTT. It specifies CASSYYRGNTGELFF.

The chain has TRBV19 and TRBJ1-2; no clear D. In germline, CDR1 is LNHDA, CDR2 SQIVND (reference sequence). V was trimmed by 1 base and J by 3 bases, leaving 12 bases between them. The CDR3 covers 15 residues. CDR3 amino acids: CASSIGLGGYYGYTF. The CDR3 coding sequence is TGTGCCAGTAGTATAGGTTTAGGCGGCTACTATGGCTACACCTTC. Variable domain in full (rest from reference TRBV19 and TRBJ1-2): DGGITQSPKYLFRKEGQNVTLSCEQNLNHDAMYWYRQDPGQGLRLIYYSQIVNDFQKGDIAEGYSVSREKKESFPLTVTSAQKNPTAFYLCASSIGLGGYYGYTFGSGTRLTVV.

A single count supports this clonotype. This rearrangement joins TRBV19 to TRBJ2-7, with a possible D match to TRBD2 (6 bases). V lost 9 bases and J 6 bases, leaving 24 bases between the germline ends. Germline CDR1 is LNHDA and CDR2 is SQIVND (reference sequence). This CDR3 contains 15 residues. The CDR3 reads CASSLVGSPLREQYF. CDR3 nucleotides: TGTGCCAGCAGCTTGGTCGGGAGCCCCCTACGCGAGCAGTACTTC.

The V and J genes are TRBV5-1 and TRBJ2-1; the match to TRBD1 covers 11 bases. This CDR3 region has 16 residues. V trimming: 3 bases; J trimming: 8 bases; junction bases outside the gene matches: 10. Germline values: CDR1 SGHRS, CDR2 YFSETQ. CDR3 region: CASSSQGQGASDEQFF. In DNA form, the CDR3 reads TGCGCCAGCAGCTCGCAAGGACAGGGGGCAAGCGATGAGCAGTTCTTC.

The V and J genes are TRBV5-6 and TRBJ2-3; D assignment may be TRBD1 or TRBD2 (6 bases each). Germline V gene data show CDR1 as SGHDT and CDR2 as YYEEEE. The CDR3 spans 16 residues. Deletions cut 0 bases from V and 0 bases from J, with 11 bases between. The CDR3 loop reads CASSLEWGASTDTQYF. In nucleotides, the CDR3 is TGTGCCAGCAGCTTGGAGTGGGGGGCCAGCACAGATACGCAGTATTTT. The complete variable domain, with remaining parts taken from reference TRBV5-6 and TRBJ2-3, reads DAGVTQSPTHLIKTRGQQVTLRCSPKSGHDTVSWYQQALGQGPQFIFQYYEEEERQRGNFPDRFSGHQFPNYSSELNVNALLLGDSALYLCASSLEWGASTDTQYFGPGTRLTVL.

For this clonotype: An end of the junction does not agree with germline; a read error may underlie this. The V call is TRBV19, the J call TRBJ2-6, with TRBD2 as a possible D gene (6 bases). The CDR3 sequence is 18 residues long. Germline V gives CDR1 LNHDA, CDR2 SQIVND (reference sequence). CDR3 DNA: TGTGCCAGTAACTATCGGGGGACTCCCTCCACTGGGGCCAATGTCCTAACTTTC. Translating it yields CASNYRGTPSTGANVLTF.

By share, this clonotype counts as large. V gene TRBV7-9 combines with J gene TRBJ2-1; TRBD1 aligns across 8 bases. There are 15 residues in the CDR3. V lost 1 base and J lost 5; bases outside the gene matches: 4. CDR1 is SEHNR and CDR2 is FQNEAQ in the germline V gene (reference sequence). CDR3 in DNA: TGTGCCAGCAGCTTAGATGGGACAGGACACAATGAGCAGTTCTTC. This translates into CASSLDGTGHNEQFF.

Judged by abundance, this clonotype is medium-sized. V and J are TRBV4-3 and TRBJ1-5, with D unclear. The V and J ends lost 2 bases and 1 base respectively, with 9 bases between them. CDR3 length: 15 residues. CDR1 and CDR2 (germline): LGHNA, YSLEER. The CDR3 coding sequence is TGCGCCAGCAGCCAATCATGGCCGAGCAATCAGCCCCAGCATTTT. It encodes CASSQSWPSNQPQHF.

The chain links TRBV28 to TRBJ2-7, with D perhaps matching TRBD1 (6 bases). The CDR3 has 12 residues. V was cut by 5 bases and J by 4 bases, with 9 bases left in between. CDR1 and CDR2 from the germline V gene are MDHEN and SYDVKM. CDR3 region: CASSRTAYEQYF. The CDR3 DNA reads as TGTGCCAGCAGTCGGACAGCTTACGAGCAGTACTTC. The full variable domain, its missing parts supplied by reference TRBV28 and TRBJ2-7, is DVKVTQSSRYLVKRTGEKVFLECVQDMDHENMFWYRQDPGLGLRLIYFSYDVKMKEKGDIPEGYSVSREKKERFSLILESASTNQTSMYLCASSRTAYEQYFGPGTRLTVT.

The CDR3 spells CASSLDPGLTGNTIYF. Written as DNA, the CDR3 is TGCGCCAGCAGCTTGGATCCCGGATTAACAGGAAACACCATATATTTT. The rearrangement links TRBV5-1 to TRBJ1-3; no firm D call. The CDR3 sequence is 16 residues long. V was cut by 0 bases and J by 4 bases, with 14 bases left in between. Germline V gene sequence: CDR1 SGHRS, CDR2 YFSETQ. The full variable domain, completed using reference TRBV5-1 and TRBJ1-3, is KAGVTQTPRYLIKTRGQQVTLSCSPISGHRSVSWYQQTPGQGLQFLFEYFSETQRNKGNFPGRFSGRQFSNSRSEMNVSTLELGDSALYLCASSLDPGLTGNTIYFGEGSWLTVV.